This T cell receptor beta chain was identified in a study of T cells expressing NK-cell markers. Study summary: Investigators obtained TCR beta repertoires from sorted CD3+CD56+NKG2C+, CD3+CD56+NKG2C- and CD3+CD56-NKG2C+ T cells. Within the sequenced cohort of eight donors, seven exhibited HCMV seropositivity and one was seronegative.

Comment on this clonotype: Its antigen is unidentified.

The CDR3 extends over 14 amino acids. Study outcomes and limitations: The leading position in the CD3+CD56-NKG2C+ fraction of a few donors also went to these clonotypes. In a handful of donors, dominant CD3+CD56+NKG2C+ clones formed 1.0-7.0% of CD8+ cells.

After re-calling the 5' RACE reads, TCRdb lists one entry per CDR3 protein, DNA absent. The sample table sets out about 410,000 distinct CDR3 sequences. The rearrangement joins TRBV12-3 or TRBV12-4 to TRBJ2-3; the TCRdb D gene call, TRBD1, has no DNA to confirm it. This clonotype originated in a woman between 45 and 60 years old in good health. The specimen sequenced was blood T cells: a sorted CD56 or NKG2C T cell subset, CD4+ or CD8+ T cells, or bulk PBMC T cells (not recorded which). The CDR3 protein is CASSPLWGEGTQYF.